Presented here are 22 T cell receptor beta chains from one specimen sequenced in a study of blood T cell repertoires in COVID-19. Method: immunoSEQ multiplex PCR; TCRdb's copy keeps in-frame clones and lacks some. The sample lists some 190,000 clones, approximately 91% occurring once. Sequenced: peripheral blood. The receptor source for this set is a man younger than 45 with acute or convalescent COVID-19.

This clone appeared once. The rearrangement uses TRBV9 and TRBJ1-1; possible D gene TRBD1, 5 bases. The germline gives CDR1 SGDLS, CDR2 YYNGEE. The CDR3 totals 14 residues. V dropped 5 bases and J dropped 1 base, with 12 bases sitting between them. The CDR3 loop is CASSLQGKNTEAFF. The CDR3 nucleotides read TGTGCCAGCAGTCTTCAGGGAAAGAACACTGAAGCTTTCTTT.

The rearrangement links TRBV20-1 to TRBJ1-6; D ambiguous. Trimming stripped 5 bases from V and 11 bases from J, with 10 bases between. The CDR3 has 11 residues. Germline values: CDR1 DFQATT, CDR2 SNEGSKA (reference sequence). CDR3 DNA: TGCAGTGCTTCGTCCGACACACCCCTCCACTTT. It specifies CSASSDTPLHF.

CDR3 DNA: TGTGCCAGCAGTGTAACAGGGGGAGGTCAGCCCCAGCATTTT. Residues: CASSVTGGGQPQHF. The chain links TRBV9 to TRBJ1-5, with 8 bases aligning to TRBD1. J gave up 6 bases and V 5 bases, and 7 bases lay outside the gene matches. Looked up from germline, CDR1 is SGDLS and CDR2 is YYNGEE. CDR3 length equals 14 residues.

This clone was found a few times. The chain couples TRBV13 to TRBJ1-2; 8 bases line up with TRBD1. CDR1 and CDR2 (germline): PRHDT, FYEKMQ (reference sequence). This CDR3 contains 14 residues. V dropped 4 bases and J dropped 8; count of bases not matched to a gene: 9. In DNA, the CDR3 is TGTGCCAGCAGCTCAGGGGGCGCAGGGCTGGGCTACACCTTC. Encoded protein: CASSSGGAGLGYTF.

This chain connects TRBV5-8 to TRBJ2-2; 7 nucleotides match TRBD1. V lost 4 bases to trimming and J lost 8 bases; unmatched junction nucleotides: 8. The CDR3 contains 14 residues. CDR1 is SGHTS, CDR2 YDEGEE, per germline. This CDR3 is CASSRKQGIGELFF. CDR3 nucleotide sequence: TGTGCCAGCAGCCGGAAACAGGGGATTGGGGAGCTGTTTTTT.

The V gene is TRBV5-1, the J gene TRBJ2-1; 9 nucleotides match TRBD1. The junction had 11 bases not matched to a gene; V was cut back by 4 bases and J by 9 bases. Germline V gives CDR1 SGHRS, CDR2 YFSETQ. This CDR3 contains 15 residues. CDR3 DNA sequence: TGCGCCAGCAGCAATACGGGACAGGGAGGCAGTGAGCAGTTCTTC. It specifies CASSNTGQGGSEQFF.

This clone showed up just a few times. V and J are TRBV19 and TRBJ2-1; 7 bases are a match to TRBD1. CDR1 and CDR2 (germline): LNHDA, SQIVND (reference sequence). V shed 10 bases and J 6 bases; nucleotides not matched to a gene: 3. CDR3 length: 11 residues. CDR3: CAKRQGNEQFF. DNA for the CDR3: TGTGCCAAACGACAGGGCAATGAGCAGTTCTTC.

V gene TRBV5-4 combines with J gene TRBJ1-4, with 10 positions matching TRBD1. The J segment lost 6 bases and the V segment lost 4 bases, leaving 6 bases of the junction unmatched. The CDR3 runs to 15 residues. Germline V gene data show CDR1 as SGHNT and CDR2 as YYREEE (reference sequence). CDR3 sequence: CASSRGTGAYEKLFF. The CDR3 DNA sequence: TGTGCCAGCAGCAGGGGGACAGGGGCTTATGAAAAACTGTTTTTT.

This clone was picked up a small number of times. The rearrangement uses TRBV5-8 and TRBJ1-5, with D perhaps matching TRBD1 (6 bases). Germline CDR1 reads SGHTS; CDR2 reads YDEGEE. V was trimmed by 0 bases and J by 1 base, leaving 8 bases between them. The CDR3 covers 15 residues. CDR3 nucleotides: TGTGCCAGCAGCTTGGGGGGGCCGAGCAATCAGCCCCAGCATTTT. It is translated as CASSLGGPSNQPQHF.

Concerning this clone itself: Sequence at one end of the junction differs from germline and may be a read error. The chain carries TRBV7-7 and TRBJ2-5; 12 nucleotides line up with TRBD2. CDR1 and CDR2 from the germline V gene are SSHAT and FNYEAQ (reference sequence). CDR3 length: 17 amino acids. The CDR3 protein is CASSLASGGAQRETQYF. In DNA form, the CDR3 reads TGTGCTAGCAGCTTAGCTAGCGGGGGGGCCCAGCGTGAGACCCAGTACTTC.

The V gene is TRBV7-3, the J gene TRBJ1-5, with D maybe TRBD1 (6 bases). V lost 1 base and J lost 3, with 13 bases in between. The CDR3 has 16 residues. CDR1 is SGHTA and CDR2 is FQGTGA in the germline V gene. CDR3 coding DNA: TGTGCCAGCAGCTTAAAAACAGGGCCATCCAATCAGCCCCAGCATTTT. Its translation is CASSLKTGPSNQPQHF.

In its sample, this clone was seen a few times. This rearrangement joins TRBV6-4 to TRBJ2-1; 9 bases fit TRBD2. V gave up 0 bases and J gave up 6 bases; unmatched junction bases: 0. This CDR3 comprises 14 residues. Germline V gene lookup returns CDR1 MRHNA and CDR2 SNTAGT. The chain's CDR3 is CASSDSRGGNEQFF. The CDR3 DNA follows: TGTGCCAGCAGTGACTCGCGGGGGGGCAATGAGCAGTTCTTC.

The rearrangement links TRBV14 to TRBJ2-1; D gene ambiguous. Germline-derived CDR1 and CDR2 are SGHDN and FVKESK. The CDR3 is made up of 14 amino acids. Trimming cost V 3 bases and J 3 bases, with 9 bases left between them. The CDR3 DNA reads as TGTGCCAGCAGCCAGCTGGCCCGCTACAATGAGCAGTTCTTC. Amino acid sequence: CASSQLARYNEQFF.

The gene calls are TRBV7-2 and TRBJ1-2; D remains unclear. CDR3 size: 13 residues. CDR1 is SGHTA, CDR2 FQGNSA, per germline. The germline V and J ends were trimmed by 2 bases and 4 bases, with 8 bases remaining between them. The CDR3 bases are TGTGCCAGCAGCTTATCTCCCTCCTATGGCTACACCTTC. Amino acid sequence: CASSLSPSYGYTF.

This chain joins TRBV25-1 and TRBJ1-5, with a possible D match to TRBD1 (5 bases). Germline values: CDR1 MGHDK, CDR2 SYGVNS. The CDR3 length is 16 residues. Trimming left V 1 base short and J 5 bases short, with 15 bases between. The CDR3 coding sequence is TGTGCCAGCAGTGAATTCGGGGGGAGGGCGGATCAGCCCCAGCATTTT. This gives the protein CASSEFGGRADQPQHF.

J is TRBJ2-2 and V is TRBV5-1, with a possible D match to TRBD2 (7 bases). The CDR3 contains 16 residues. Germline V CDR1 and CDR2: SGHRS, YFSETQ. Trimming cost V 1 base and J 2 bases, with 12 bases left between them. CDR3 loop: CASSLMGGLNTGELFF. CDR3 DNA sequence: TGCGCCAGCAGCTTGATGGGGGGGCTTAACACCGGGGAGCTGTTTTTT.

The chain carries TRBV6-5 and TRBJ2-5; D gene uncertain. V was cut by 6 bases and J by 1 base, with 15 bases left in between. This CDR3 region has 15 residues. In germline, CDR1 is MNHEY, CDR2 SVGAGI. The CDR3 bases are TGTGCCAGCAGGCTTGATCGGGTGGGCCAAGAGACCCAGTACTTC. Protein product: CASRLDRVGQETQYF.

CDR3 residues: CASSQSLGQQETQYF. The DNA of the CDR3 is TGTGCCAGCAGCCAATCGCTGGGGCAACAAGAGACCCAGTACTTC. The chain joins TRBV16 to TRBJ2-5, with D possibly being TRBD1 (5 bases). The germline V gene encodes CDR1 KGHSY and CDR2 FQNENV. V lost 0 bases and J 2 bases, leaving 10 bases between the germline ends. CDR3 length: 15 residues.

The chain has TRBV7-9 and TRBJ1-5; TRBD1 is a possible D gene (6 bases). This CDR3 is built from 17 residues. CDR1 is SEHNR, CDR2 FQNEAQ, per germline (reference sequence). The V end lost 5 bases, the J end lost 7 bases, and 24 bases lay between the germline ends. The CDR3 loop reads CASSLGGGRRLGQPQHF. DNA for the CDR3: TGTGCCAGCAGCCTTGGCGGGGGCAGGCGATTGGGACAGCCCCAGCATTTT.

This clone appeared once. J is TRBJ1-5 and V is TRBV6-5, with TRBD1 identical over 7 bases. Trimming cost V 7 bases and J 7 bases; bases outside gene matches: 7. In germline, CDR1 is MNHEY, CDR2 SVGAGI. CDR3 length: 13 residues. CDR3 region: CASTTGQRQPQHF. In nucleotides, the CDR3 is TGTGCCAGCACAACGGGACAGAGACAGCCCCAGCATTTT.

The CDR3 bases are TGTGCCAGCACCCCGGGACTAGCGCCCTACGAGCAGTACTTC. Translated: CASTPGLAPYEQYF. The rearrangement joins TRBV4-2 to TRBJ2-7; 10 bases map to TRBD2. Germline loops: CDR1 LGHNA, CDR2 YNFKEQ. The J segment lost 2 bases and the V segment lost 7 bases, leaving 5 bases of the junction unmatched. This CDR3 contains 14 residues.

The V call is TRBV4-1, the J call TRBJ1-3; D unclear. Germline V gives CDR1 MGHRA, CDR2 YSYEKL. The CDR3 totals 16 residues. Trimming shortened V by 0 bases and J by 1 base, and 10 bases separated the two germline ends. The chain's CDR3 is CASSQEIRTSGNTIYF. The CDR3 DNA sequence: TGCGCCAGCAGCCAAGAAATTCGTACATCTGGAAACACCATATATTTT.